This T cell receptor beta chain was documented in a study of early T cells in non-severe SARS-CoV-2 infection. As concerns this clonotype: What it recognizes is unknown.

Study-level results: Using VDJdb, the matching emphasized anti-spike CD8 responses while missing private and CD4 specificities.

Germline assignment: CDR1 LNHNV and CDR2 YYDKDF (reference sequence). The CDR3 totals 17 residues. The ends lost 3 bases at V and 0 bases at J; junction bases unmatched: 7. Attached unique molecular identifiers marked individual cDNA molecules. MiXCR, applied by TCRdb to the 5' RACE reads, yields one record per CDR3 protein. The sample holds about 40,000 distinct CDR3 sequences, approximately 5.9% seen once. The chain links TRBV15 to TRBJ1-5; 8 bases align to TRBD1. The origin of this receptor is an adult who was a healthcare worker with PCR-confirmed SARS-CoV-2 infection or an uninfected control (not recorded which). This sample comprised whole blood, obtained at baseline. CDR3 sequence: CATSSQRQGTSNQPQHF. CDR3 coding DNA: TGTGCCACCAGCAGCCAAAGACAGGGGACTAGCAATCAGCCCCAGCATTTT.